The T cell receptor beta chain described here comes from a study of response to subunit inactivated influenza vaccine. The CDR3 totals 15 residues. Germline V gene data show CDR1 as DFQATT and CDR2 as SNEGSKA (reference sequence). After removal of 1 base from V and 7 bases from J, the junction contained 5 bases not matched to a gene. TCRdb ran MiXCR on the RT-PCR reads and lists one entry per CDR3 protein. The sample yields around 530,000 distinct CDR3 sequences, about 15% seen once. The source material was CD4+ T cells sorted from PBMCs, sampled roughly 24 months after vaccination. This receptor was identified in a man in his fifties or sixties who received an inactivated influenza vaccine. The chain joins TRBV20-1 to TRBJ2-1; 12 nucleotides line up with TRBD2. The CDR3 sequence: CSARVPTSGRNEQFF. Written as DNA, the CDR3 is TGCAGTGCTAGAGTCCCGACTAGCGGGAGAAATGAGCAGTTCTTC.